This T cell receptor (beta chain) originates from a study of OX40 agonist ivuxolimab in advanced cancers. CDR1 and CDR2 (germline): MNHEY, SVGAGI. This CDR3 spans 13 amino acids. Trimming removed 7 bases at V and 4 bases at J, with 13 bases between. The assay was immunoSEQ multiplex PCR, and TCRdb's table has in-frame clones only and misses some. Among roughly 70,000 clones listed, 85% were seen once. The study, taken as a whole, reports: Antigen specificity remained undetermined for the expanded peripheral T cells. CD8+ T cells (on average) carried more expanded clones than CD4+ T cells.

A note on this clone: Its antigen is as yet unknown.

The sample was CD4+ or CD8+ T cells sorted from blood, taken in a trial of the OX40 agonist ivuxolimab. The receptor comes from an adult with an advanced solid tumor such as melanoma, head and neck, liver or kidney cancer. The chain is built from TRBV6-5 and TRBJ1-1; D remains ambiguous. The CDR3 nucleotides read TGTGCCAGCACCAACTGGGCCGCCACTGAAGCTTTCTTT. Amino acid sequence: CASTNWAATEAFF.